This TCR beta chain comes out of a study of blood T cell repertoires in COVID-19. Libraries were prepared by immunoSEQ multiplex PCR; TCRdb keeps only in-frame clonotypes and omits some of them. Among roughly 250,000 clones listed, 85% to 90% were seen once. The CDR3 length is 15 residues. V trimming: 4 bases; J trimming: 5 bases; junction bases outside the gene matches: 7. Germline CDR1 reads SGHNT; CDR2 reads YYREEE (reference sequence). Sequencing used PBMCs or T cells enriched from blood (not recorded which). The clonotype was recovered from a woman between 18 and 29 years old who had recovered from COVID-19. The chain couples TRBV5-4 to TRBJ1-2; TRBD1 aligns across 11 bases. The chain's CDR3 is CASSTGQGALYGYTF. The CDR3 region has the DNA TGTGCCAGCAGCACCGGACAGGGGGCCCTTTATGGCTACACCTTC.